The 30 T cell receptor beta chains in this list originate from one sample, sequenced in a study of shared clonotypes between healthy human individuals. Method: immunoSEQ multiplex PCR; TCRdb's copy keeps in-frame clones and lacks some. The table includes some 2.3 million clones, 85% to 95% detected once. The sample taken for sequencing was naive CD4+ T cells from PBMCs. Subset specified: CD45RA+ positively selected. Receptor source: a young man in good health. Some clones in this sample may be carry-over from other donors' samples.

With respect to this clone: Other DNA sequences of this sample code for an identical CDR3. The chain is built from TRBV18 and TRBJ2-5, with D perhaps given as TRBD1 or TRBD2 (5 bases each). Germline assignment: CDR1 KGHSH and CDR2 LQKENI. The CDR3 runs 13 residues. V lost 6 bases and J 0 bases, leaving 8 bases between the germline ends. The CDR3 sequence is CASSGTDQETQYF. CDR3 in DNA: TGTGCCAGCTCCGGGACCGACCAAGAGACCCAGTACTTC.

The chain has TRBV19 and TRBJ2-4; 10 bases match TRBD2. The CDR3 runs 17 residues. The V gene's germline CDR1 is LNHDA and CDR2 SQIVND (reference sequence). With V trimmed by 9 bases and J by 1 base, 12 bases remained unmatched. The CDR3 coding sequence is TGTGCCAGCCACGCACTAGCGGGAAATGGGGCCAAAAACATTCAGTACTTC. Translation gives CASHALAGNGAKNIQYF.

J is TRBJ2-2 and V is TRBV19; D may match TRBD1 or TRBD2 (5 bases each). The CDR3 is 14 residues long. Germline loops: CDR1 LNHDA, CDR2 SQIVND (reference sequence). Trimming took off 1 base at V and 5 bases at J, with 8 bases between the two ends. The CDR3 DNA sequence: TGTGCCAGTAGTATAGTAGAGGGGACCGGGGAGCTGTTTTTT. Translated, it gives CASSIVEGTGELFF.

The rearrangement joins TRBV7-2 to TRBJ2-1; D is possibly TRBD2 (6 bases). The germline CDR1 and CDR2 sequences are SGHTA and FQGNSA. V was shortened by 5 bases and J by 2 bases, with 10 bases between the two germline ends. The CDR3 contains 14 residues. The CDR3 is CASSPGGAYNEQFF. CDR3 DNA: TGTGCCAGCAGCCCTGGAGGGGCCTACAATGAGCAGTTCTTC.

Of note for this clone: Other DNA sequences in the same sample also yield this CDR3. CDR3 amino acids: CASSLGGTSNQPQHF. The CDR3 DNA reads TGCGCCAGCAGCTTGGGGGGAACTAGCAATCAGCCCCAGCATTTT. This chain joins TRBV5-1 and TRBJ1-5; D unresolved. V was cut by 0 bases and J by 0 bases, with 7 bases left in between. The CDR3 has 15 residues. Germline V gene lookup returns CDR1 SGHRS and CDR2 YFSETQ.

The chain employs TRBV10-2 and TRBJ2-5; 8 bases map to TRBD2. CDR3 length: 16 amino acids. The germline V gene encodes CDR1 WSHSY and CDR2 SAAADI. With 2 bases clipped from V and 9 bases from J, the junction kept 14 bases outside the gene matches. Here the CDR3 reads CASSETNRGGRGAQYF. For the CDR3, the DNA is TGCGCCAGCAGTGAGACCAATCGGGGGGGCCGGGGGGCCCAGTACTTC.

The chain uses TRBV7-2 and TRBJ1-1; D remains ambiguous. Germline values: CDR1 SGHTA, CDR2 FQGNSA. This CDR3 spans 13 amino acids. The germline V and J ends were trimmed by 1 base and 6 bases, with 9 bases remaining between them. As DNA, the CDR3 is TGTGCCAGCAGCTTAGAGAGGAGCTCTGAAGCTTTCTTT. Encoded protein: CASSLERSSEAFF.

V usage is TRBV7-2 and J usage is TRBJ1-5; no clear D gene. Trimming took off 1 base at V and 10 bases at J, with 17 bases between the two ends. Germline lookup yields CDR1 SGHTA and CDR2 FQGNSA. The CDR3 loop spans 15 amino acids. CDR3 amino acids: CASSLDRQGVRPQHF. The CDR3, as DNA: TGTGCCAGCAGCTTAGACCGACAAGGAGTCCGTCCCCAGCATTTT.

The chain joins TRBV9 to TRBJ1-3; 8 bases are a match to TRBD1. This CDR3 has 13 amino acids. CDR1 and CDR2 (germline): SGDLS, YYNGEE. Germline trimming cut 4 bases from V and 7 bases from J; bases unmatched to any gene: 4. The DNA of the CDR3 is TGTGCCAGCAGCCTCACAGGGGGGAACACCATATATTTT. It codes for CASSLTGGNTIYF.

The chain carries TRBV2 and TRBJ1-5; 8 positions agree with TRBD1. The CDR3 is made up of 14 amino acids. Germline CDR1 SNHLY, CDR2 FYNNEI. Unmatched junction bases numbered 4, after V lost 7 bases and J lost 2 bases. CDR3 sequence reads: CASTDRAGNQPQHF. The CDR3 bases are TGTGCCAGCACGGACAGGGCAGGCAATCAGCCCCAGCATTTT.

The rearrangement joins TRBV11-2 to TRBJ1-4; 8 nucleotides match TRBD1. Looked up from germline, CDR1 is SGHAT and CDR2 is FQNNGV. This CDR3 contains 15 residues. V was clipped by 2 bases and J by 8 bases; unmatched bases: 7. In DNA, the CDR3 is TGTGCCAGCAGCTTAAACAGGGGGGTTTCGGAAAAACTGTTTTTT. Its translation is CASSLNRGVSEKLFF.

This clone was recorded only once. Other DNA variants within this sample encode the same CDR3. The V and J genes are TRBV9 and TRBJ2-1, with D tentatively TRBD2 (5 bases). The length of the CDR3 is 15 residues. The V end lost 2 bases, the J end lost 0 bases, and 9 bases lay between the germline ends. Germline CDR1 SGDLS, CDR2 YYNGEE. The CDR3 DNA reads TGTGCCAGCAGCGTGGGAGCCCTCTCCTACAATGAGCAGTTCTTC. Translation: CASSVGALSYNEQFF.

This clone was detected only once. The J gene is TRBJ2-1, the V gene TRBV5-6; D unresolved. Germline V gene lookup returns CDR1 SGHDT and CDR2 YYEEEE. V dropped 1 base and J dropped 0 bases, with 8 bases sitting between them. The CDR3 is made up of 15 amino acids. CDR3 sequence reads: CASSLRRISYNEQFF. The CDR3, as DNA: TGTGCCAGCAGCTTGAGGCGAATCTCCTACAATGAGCAGTTCTTC.

The gene calls are TRBV6-1 and TRBJ2-7, with 9 positions matching TRBD1. The V gene end was trimmed by 6 bases and the J gene end by 4 bases; junction bases not matched to a gene: 4. This CDR3 spans 13 amino acids. Germline loops: CDR1 MNHNS, CDR2 SASEGT. The CDR3 DNA reads TGTGCCAGCAGCGACAGGGGGAAATACGAGCAGTACTTC. It codes for CASSDRGKYEQYF.

The rearrangement uses TRBV2 and TRBJ1-5, with 7 bases lining up with TRBD1. V lost 6 bases, J lost 2 bases, and 10 bases stayed unmatched. This CDR3 region has 16 residues. The germline CDR1 and CDR2 sequences are SNHLY and FYNNEI. CDR3 protein: CASSHEQGTGNQPQHF. The CDR3 DNA reads TGTGCCAGCAGCCACGAACAGGGGACGGGCAATCAGCCCCAGCATTTT.

The chain joins TRBV7-8 to TRBJ2-7, with a possible D match to TRBD2 (6 bases). This CDR3 region has 16 residues. In germline, CDR1 is SGHVS, CDR2 FQNEAQ. V was pared by 0 bases and J by 0 bases, with 12 bases between. This chain's CDR3 is CASSLAGTLLSYEQYF. As DNA, the CDR3 is TGTGCCAGCAGCTTAGCAGGGACTCTTCTCTCCTACGAGCAGTACTTC.

The DNA for the CDR3 is TGTGCCAGCAGCTTACGTAGTGGGCAGCCCTATGGCTACACCTTC. It encodes CASSLRSGQPYGYTF. The chain joins TRBV7-2 to TRBJ1-2; D ambiguous. From germline, CDR1 is SGHTA and CDR2 FQGNSA. The CDR3 spans 15 residues. Trimming stripped 2 bases from V and 4 bases from J, with 14 bases between.

The rearrangement uses TRBV4-1 and TRBJ1-4; D possibly corresponds to TRBD1 (5 bases). CDR3 length: 16 amino acids. Germline V CDR1 and CDR2: MGHRA, YSYEKL. V was pared by 0 bases and J by 8 bases, with 16 bases between. The CDR3 loop is CASSQDIVRAGEKLFF. CDR3 DNA sequence: TGCGCCAGCAGCCAAGATATTGTCCGCGCAGGGGAAAAACTGTTTTTT.

The rearrangement uses TRBV7-8 and TRBJ1-4; 8 nucleotides line up with TRBD1. The CDR3 consists of 19 residues. CDR1 is SGHVS, CDR2 FQNEAQ, per germline. J gave up 5 bases and V 1 base, and 15 bases lay outside the gene matches. The CDR3 loop is CASSLGWRGQDIKNEKLFF. The CDR3 nucleotides are TGTGCCAGCAGCTTAGGGTGGCGGGGACAGGACATTAAGAATGAAAAACTGTTTTTT.

J is TRBJ2-5 and V is TRBV28; no firm D call. V dropped 8 bases and J dropped 2 bases, with 12 bases sitting between them. The CDR3 length is 13 residues. CDR1 is MDHEN and CDR2 is SYDVKM in the germline V gene. The CDR3 loop reads CASRNRIQETQYF. The DNA for the CDR3 is TGTGCCAGCCGGAACAGAATACAAGAGACCCAGTACTTC.

The chain employs TRBV9 and TRBJ2-7; D is perhaps TRBD1 or TRBD2 (5 bases each). Trimming left V 8 bases short and J 5 bases short, with 23 bases between. Germline CDR1 reads SGDLS; CDR2 reads YYNGEE. This CDR3 contains 15 residues. The CDR3 DNA reads TGTGCCAGGGAACCCGGGACGCTCATCGACCACGAGCAGTACTTC. Protein: CAREPGTLIDHEQYF.

V usage is TRBV18 and J usage is TRBJ2-3; 7 bases fit TRBD1. The CDR3 is made up of 17 amino acids. The germline gives CDR1 KGHSH, CDR2 LQKENI. J was trimmed by 6 bases and V by 2 bases; bases with no gene match: 14. DNA for the CDR3: TGTGCCAGCTCACCAAAGAGGACAGGTCTAAATGTGGATACGCAGTATTTT. It translates to CASSPKRTGLNVDTQYF.

The count of this clone is one. The V call is TRBV7-2, the J call TRBJ1-1; possibly TRBD1 for D (5 bases). Trimming pared 1 base from V and 4 bases from J, leaving 16 bases between. This CDR3 is 16 amino acids long. Germline loops: CDR1 SGHTA, CDR2 FQGNSA. This CDR3 is CASSLDRDQPGTEAFF. For the CDR3, the DNA is TGTGCCAGCAGCTTAGACCGGGACCAACCAGGCACTGAAGCTTTCTTT.

About this clone itself: Within the sample, other DNA sequences also encode this same CDR3. J is TRBJ2-7 and V is TRBV2; D unresolved. The CDR3 sequence is 12 residues long. Trimming took off 3 bases at V and 4 bases at J, with 7 bases between the two ends. Germline V CDR1 and CDR2: SNHLY, FYNNEI. The CDR3 nucleotides are TGTGCCAGCAGTGAGGAAGCATACGAGCAGTACTTC. Translation: CASSEEAYEQYF.

The V and J genes are TRBV10-3 and TRBJ2-6; perhaps D is TRBD1 or TRBD2 (5 bases each). The ends were cut back, 3 bases at V and 0 bases at J, with 9 bases in the middle. Germline V gene lookup returns CDR1 ENHRY and CDR2 SYGVKD. This CDR3 comprises 16 residues. The CDR3 DNA sequence: TGTGCCATCAGTGACAGCGGACACTCTGGGGCCAACGTCCTGACTTTC. This encodes CAISDSGHSGANVLTF.

The rearrangement links TRBV6-4 to TRBJ2-1; the match to TRBD2 covers 12 bases. Germline CDR1 and CDR2: MRHNA and SNTAGT. V was pared by 5 bases and J by 8 bases, with 7 bases of the junction left unmatched. The CDR3 covers 15 residues. CDR3 nucleotides: TGTGCCAGCAGTAAGACTAGCGGGAGTCTGGATGAGCAGTTCTTC. Translation: CASSKTSGSLDEQFF.

The V and J genes are TRBV5-1 and TRBJ1-2, with TRBD1 identical over 8 bases. V lost 4 bases, J lost 8 bases, and 4 bases stayed unmatched. The germline gives CDR1 SGHRS, CDR2 YFSETQ. The CDR3 runs to 12 residues. CDR3 bases: TGCGCCAGCAGCCCAGGGGGCCAGGGCTACACCTTC. The encoded protein is CASSPGGQGYTF.

The chain has TRBV10-3 and TRBJ1-3; 9 positions match TRBD1. J was trimmed by 5 bases and V by 0 bases; bases with no gene match: 14. Germline CDR1 reads ENHRY; CDR2 reads SYGVKD. The CDR3 is made up of 19 amino acids. Written as DNA, the CDR3 is TGTGCCATCAGTGAGTCGATTTTGGGACAGGGTGGTAGAAGAAACACCATATATTTT. This sequence encodes CAISESILGQGGRRNTIYF.

The rearrangement joins TRBV4-1 to TRBJ2-7; TRBD2 might be the D (6 bases). The CDR3 has 19 residues. The germline V gene has CDR1 MGHRA and CDR2 YSYEKL. The V gene lost 1 base and the J gene lost 3 bases, with 25 bases spanning the gap. The CDR3 loop reads CASSQGVRSLTGALYEQYF. DNA of the CDR3: TGCGCCAGCAGCCAAGGGGTCAGGTCCCTAACGGGAGCTCTCTACGAGCAGTACTTC.

This clone is a singleton in its sample. The chain has TRBV5-1 and TRBJ2-3; 11 nucleotides match TRBD2. Germline CDR1 SGHRS, CDR2 YFSETQ. This CDR3 has 16 residues. Losses at the gene ends were 1 base for V and 7 bases for J; bases not matched to a gene: 8. The CDR3 region is CASSLPASGGQYTQYF. The CDR3 coding sequence is TGCGCCAGCAGCTTGCCCGCTAGCGGGGGGCAATATACGCAGTATTTT.